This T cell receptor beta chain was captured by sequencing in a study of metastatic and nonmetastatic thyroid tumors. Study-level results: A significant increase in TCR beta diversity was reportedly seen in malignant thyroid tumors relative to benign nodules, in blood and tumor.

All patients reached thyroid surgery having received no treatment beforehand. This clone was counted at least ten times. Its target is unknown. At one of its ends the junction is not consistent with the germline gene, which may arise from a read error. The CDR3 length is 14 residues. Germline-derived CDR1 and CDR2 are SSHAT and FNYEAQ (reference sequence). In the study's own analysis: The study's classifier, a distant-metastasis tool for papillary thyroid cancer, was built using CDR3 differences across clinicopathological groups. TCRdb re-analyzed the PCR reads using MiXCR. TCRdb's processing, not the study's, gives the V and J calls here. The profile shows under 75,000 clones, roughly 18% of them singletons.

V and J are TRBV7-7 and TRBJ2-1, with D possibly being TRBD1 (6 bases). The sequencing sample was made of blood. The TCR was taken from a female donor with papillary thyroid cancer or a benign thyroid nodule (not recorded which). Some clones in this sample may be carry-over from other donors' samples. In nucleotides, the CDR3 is TGTGCTAGCAGCTTAGTGGGGGCCGACAATGAGCAGTTCTTC. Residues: CASSLVGADNEQFF.